This TCR beta chain was captured by sequencing in a study of blood T cells in healthy people across ages. The authors ran a second PCR of about 6 to 11 cycles using a sample-barcoded 5' primer and a J-beta primer mix. One entry per CDR3 protein, called by TCRdb with MiXCR from the 5' RACE reads. The sample lists 850,000 to 1,000,000 distinct CDR3 sequences, roughly 48% occurring once. V was pared by 7 bases and J by 6 bases, with 10 bases between. CDR3 size: 12 residues. Points on this clonotype: Its target is not known.

Findings and caveats of the study: Both higher diversity and more naive CD4+ cells marked long-lived donors when set against aged donors. Possibly, changes in expanded clonotypes were confounded because donor CMV status was unknown.

Roughly 9.8 milliliters of peripheral blood were drawn from each donor. In each sample, at least 7 million PBMCs were isolated. The TCR was taken from a man aged 25 to 45 in good health. Material: blood. The rearrangement uses TRBV12-3 or TRBV12-4 and TRBJ2-4; D unresolved. The CDR3 reads CASTGSPNIQYF. CDR3 coding DNA: TGTGCCAGCACCGGGTCGCCAAACATTCAGTACTTC.